One T cell receptor beta chain is described in this entry. Assay used: immunoSEQ multiplex PCR; TCRdb lists only in-frame clones, some missing. The sample lists roughly 62,000 clones; 89% were seen once. Trimming stripped 5 bases from V and 1 base from J, with 12 bases between. The CDR3 runs 15 residues. Germline V lookup: CDR1 MNHNS, CDR2 SASEGT. These data originate in a study of technical replicates of blood from several donors. The receptor was isolated from a human donor in good health. Some clones in this sample may be carry-over from other donors' samples. The V and J genes are TRBV6-1 and TRBJ2-4, with D maybe TRBD1 (5 bases). The sample consisted of PBMCs. The CDR3 reads CASSLQGAAKNIQYF. In DNA form, the CDR3 reads TGTGCCAGCAGTTTGCAGGGTGCGGCCAAAAACATTCAGTACTTC.